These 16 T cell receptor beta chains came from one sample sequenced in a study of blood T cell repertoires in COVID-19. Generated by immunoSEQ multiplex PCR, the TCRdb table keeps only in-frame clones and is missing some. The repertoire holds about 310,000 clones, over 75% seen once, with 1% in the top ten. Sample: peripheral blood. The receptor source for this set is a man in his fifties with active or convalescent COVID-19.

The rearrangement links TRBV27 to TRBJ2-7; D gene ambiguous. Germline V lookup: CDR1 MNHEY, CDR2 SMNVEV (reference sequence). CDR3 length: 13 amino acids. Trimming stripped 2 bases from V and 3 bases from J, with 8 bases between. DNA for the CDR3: TGTGCCAGCAGTTTAGGCATTCTCTACGAGCAGTACTTC. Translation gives CASSLGILYEQYF.

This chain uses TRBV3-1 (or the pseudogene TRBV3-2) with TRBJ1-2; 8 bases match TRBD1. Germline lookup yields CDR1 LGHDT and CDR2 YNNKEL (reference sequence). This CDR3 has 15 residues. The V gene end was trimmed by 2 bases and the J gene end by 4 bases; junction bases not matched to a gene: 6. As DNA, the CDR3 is TGTGCCAGCAGCCAACAGGGGGCGTTTCTCTATGGCTACACCTTC. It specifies CASSQQGAFLYGYTF.

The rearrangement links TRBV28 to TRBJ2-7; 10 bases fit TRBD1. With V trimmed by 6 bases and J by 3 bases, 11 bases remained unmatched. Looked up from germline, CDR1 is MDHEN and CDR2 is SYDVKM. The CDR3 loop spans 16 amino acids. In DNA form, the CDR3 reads TGTGCCAGCAGCCCCGCCGGGACAGGGGATGTCTACGAGCAGTACTTC. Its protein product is CASSPAGTGDVYEQYF. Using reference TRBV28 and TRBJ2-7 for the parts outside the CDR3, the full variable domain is DVKVTQSSRYLVKRTGEKVFLECVQDMDHENMFWYRQDPGLGLRLIYFSYDVKMKEKGDIPEGYSVSREKKERFSLILESASTNQTSMYLCASSPAGTGDVYEQYFGPGTRLTVT.

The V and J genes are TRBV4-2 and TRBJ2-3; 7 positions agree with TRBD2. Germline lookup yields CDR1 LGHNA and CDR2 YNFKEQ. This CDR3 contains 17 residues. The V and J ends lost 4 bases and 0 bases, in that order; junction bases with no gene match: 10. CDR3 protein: CASSRSGGGRSTDTQYF. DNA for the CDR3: TGTGCCAGCAGCCGGTCGGGAGGAGGGAGAAGCACAGATACGCAGTATTTT.

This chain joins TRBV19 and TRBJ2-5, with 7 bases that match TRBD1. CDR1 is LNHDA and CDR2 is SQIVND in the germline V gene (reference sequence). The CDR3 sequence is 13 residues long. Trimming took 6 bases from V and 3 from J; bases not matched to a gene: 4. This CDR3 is CASRDRFKETQYF. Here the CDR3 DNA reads TGTGCCAGTAGGGACAGGTTCAAAGAGACCCAGTACTTC.

CDR3 nucleotide sequence: TGTGCCAGCTCACCTCAACCGGGACAGGGAAACAATCAGCCCCAGCATTTT. Its protein is CASSPQPGQGNNQPQHF. The chain uses TRBV18 and TRBJ1-5, with TRBD1 identical over 9 bases. This CDR3 contains 17 residues. Unmatched junction bases numbered 9, after V lost 3 bases and J lost 3 bases. Germline CDR1 KGHSH, CDR2 LQKENI.

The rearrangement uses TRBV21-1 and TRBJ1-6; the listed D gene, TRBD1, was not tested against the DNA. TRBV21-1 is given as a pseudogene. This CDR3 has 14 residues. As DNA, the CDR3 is TGTGCCAGCAGGACCGGGACAGGGAATTCACCCCTCCACTTT. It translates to CASRTGTGNSPLHF.

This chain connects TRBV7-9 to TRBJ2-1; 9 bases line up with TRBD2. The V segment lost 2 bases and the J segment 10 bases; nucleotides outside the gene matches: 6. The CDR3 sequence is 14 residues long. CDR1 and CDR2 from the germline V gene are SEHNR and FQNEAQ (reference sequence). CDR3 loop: CASSLRGREQEQFF. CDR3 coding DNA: TGTGCCAGCAGCTTACGCGGGAGGGAACAAGAGCAGTTCTTC.

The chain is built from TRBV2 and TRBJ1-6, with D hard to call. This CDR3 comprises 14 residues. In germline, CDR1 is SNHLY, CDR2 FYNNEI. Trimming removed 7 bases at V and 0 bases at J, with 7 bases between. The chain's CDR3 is CASMGVSYNSPLHF. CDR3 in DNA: TGTGCCAGCATGGGAGTCTCCTATAATTCACCCCTCCACTTT.

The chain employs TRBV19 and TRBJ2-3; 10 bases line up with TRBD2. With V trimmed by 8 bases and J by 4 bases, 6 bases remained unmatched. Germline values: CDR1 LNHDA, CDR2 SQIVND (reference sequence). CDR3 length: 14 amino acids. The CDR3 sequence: CASRSSGGADTQYF. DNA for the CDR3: TGTGCCAGTCGGTCCAGCGGGGGGGCAGATACGCAGTATTTT.

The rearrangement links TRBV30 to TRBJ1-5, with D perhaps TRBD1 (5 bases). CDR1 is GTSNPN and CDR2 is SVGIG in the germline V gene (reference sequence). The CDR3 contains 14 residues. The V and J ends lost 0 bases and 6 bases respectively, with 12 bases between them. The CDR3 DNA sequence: TGTGCCTGGAGTGTACGGGGGTTTGGTCAGCCCCAGCATTTT. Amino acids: CAWSVRGFGQPQHF.

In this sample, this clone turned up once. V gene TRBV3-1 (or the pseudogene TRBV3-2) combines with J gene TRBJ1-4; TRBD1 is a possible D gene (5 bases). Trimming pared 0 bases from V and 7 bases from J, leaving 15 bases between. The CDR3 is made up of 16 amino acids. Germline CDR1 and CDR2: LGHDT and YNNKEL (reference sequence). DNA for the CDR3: TGTGCCAGCAGCCAAGATCGGGGGGATAGTGGTGAAAAACTGTTTTTT. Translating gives CASSQDRGDSGEKLFF.

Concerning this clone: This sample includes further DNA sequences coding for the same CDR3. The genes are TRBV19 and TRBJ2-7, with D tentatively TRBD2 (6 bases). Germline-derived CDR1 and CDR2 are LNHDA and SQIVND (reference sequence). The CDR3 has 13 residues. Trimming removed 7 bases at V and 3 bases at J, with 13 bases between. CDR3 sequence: CASIGPGSYEQYF. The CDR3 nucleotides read TGTGCCAGTATCGGGCCCGGGAGCTACGAGCAGTACTTC.

The CDR3 sequence: CASSHRGPSSYNSPLHF. DNA for the CDR3: TGTGCCAGCAGCCACCGTGGGCCCAGCTCCTATAATTCACCCCTCCACTTT. The chain uses TRBV27 and TRBJ1-6, with D unresolved. The V gene's germline CDR1 is MNHEY and CDR2 SMNVEV (reference sequence). V dropped 6 bases and J dropped 0 bases, with 15 bases sitting between them. The CDR3 spans 17 residues.

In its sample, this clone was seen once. Here the CDR3 reads CASSEAGTFTDTQYF. For the CDR3, the DNA is TGCGCCAGCAGCGAGGCCGGGACTTTCACAGATACGCAGTATTTT. This rearrangement joins TRBV5-1 to TRBJ2-3; the D gene is possibly TRBD2 (6 bases). Germline V gene data show CDR1 as SGHRS and CDR2 as YFSETQ. With 4 bases removed from V and 2 bases from J, the gap between germline ends came to 14 bases. The CDR3 runs 15 residues.

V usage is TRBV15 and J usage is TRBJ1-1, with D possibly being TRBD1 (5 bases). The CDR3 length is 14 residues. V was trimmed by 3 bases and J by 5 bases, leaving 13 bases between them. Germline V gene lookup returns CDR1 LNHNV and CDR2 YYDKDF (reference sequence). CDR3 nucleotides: TGTGCCACCAGCAGGTTCGGGGGTGGTACTGAAGCTTTCTTT. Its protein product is CATSRFGGGTEAFF.